This note documents a single T cell receptor beta chain sequence. Its antigen is currently not known. No much larger clone exists at a distance of one base, and base qualities are not known. Collaborating institutions collected whole blood in K2EDTA tubes following their own protocols. For TCRbeta analysis, collaborator samples were shipped as frozen whole blood, as isolated PBMCs, or as DNA extracted from either sample type. For CDR1 and CDR2, the germline V gene lists SNHLY and FYNNEI. Trimming leaves V shorter by 1 base and J shorter by 7 bases, with the junction holding 9 bases beyond the gene matches. The CDR3 goes from the cysteine to the phenylalanine over 16 residues. Only CDR3 DNA is held: 48 bases, read in frame from base 1. TCRbeta CDR3 regions were amplified from genomic DNA using the immunoSEQ Assay, a bias-controlled multiplex PCR. The original pipeline was this. Nucleated cell counts per sample were estimated from amplification of reference gene primers within the assay. To quantify the absolute abundance of each unique TCRbeta CDR3 rearrangement, sequence reads were collapsed and filtered. For each sample, productive Simpson clonality was calculated as the square root of Simpson's diversity index across productive rearrangements. TCRdb limited this immuneACCESS table to in-frame rearrangements with V and J called. A share of clones is missing; checked studies link under half to unresolved V genes, and the rest is unexplained. Clonal size and the V and J genes are those of that table, whereas D and trimming came from the DNA. This sample is represented by approximately 170,000 clones; around 81% of them were singletons. Of the sample, approximately 2.4% is held by the ten largest clones.

This sample is drawn from a study of blood T cell repertoires in COVID-19 (dated by TCRdb to the early 2020s). For the wider study: Collaborator samples came from the United States, Italy and Spain and covered acute and convalescent phases of COVID-19. The repertoires were released in a freely available public database meant as a resource for research on the immune response to SARS-CoV-2. The material from the prospective study consisted of cDNA or gDNA derived from T cells, B-cell-depleted T cells, or PBMCs. Where available, HLA class I and class II types were obtained from metadata supplied by the sample provider rather than from assay-based typing. Sample metadata almost always included a de-identified subject ID, COVID-19 status, age in years and sex. The samples were drawn from the first 160 participants of the ongoing ImmuneRACE study and from about 1,200 subjects provided by 6 global collaborators. Deeply sampled blood TCRbeta repertoires from subjects exposed to, actively infected with, or recovered from COVID-19 were included in the dataset.

Study-wide findings and limitations: Clinical and demographic metadata were provided uncurated, with the amount varying by source and participant.

This chain joins TRBV2 to TRBJ2-1, and 8 bases in between align with TRBD1. This receptor was identified in a human donor with acute or convalescent COVID-19. The donor label of this sample is uncertain. The sample taken for sequencing was peripheral blood. The CDR3 loop reads CASSEVVGRGRNEQFF. The DNA sequence follows: TGTGCCAGCAGTGAAGTTGTTGGCAGGGGGCGAAATGAGCAGTTCTTC.